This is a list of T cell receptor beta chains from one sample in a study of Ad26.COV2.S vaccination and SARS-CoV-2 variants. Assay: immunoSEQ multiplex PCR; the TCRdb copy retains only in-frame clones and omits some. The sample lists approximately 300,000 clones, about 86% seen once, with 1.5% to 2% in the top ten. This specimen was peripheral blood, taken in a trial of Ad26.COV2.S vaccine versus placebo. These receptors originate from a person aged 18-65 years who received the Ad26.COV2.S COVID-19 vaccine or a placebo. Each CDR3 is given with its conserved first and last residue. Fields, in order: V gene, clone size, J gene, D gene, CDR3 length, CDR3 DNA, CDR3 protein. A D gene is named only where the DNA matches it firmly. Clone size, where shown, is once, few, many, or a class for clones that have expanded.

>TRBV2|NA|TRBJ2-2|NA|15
TGTGCCAGCAGTGGGAGGGGGCGGAACACCGGGGAGCTGTTTTTT
CASSGRGRNTGELFF
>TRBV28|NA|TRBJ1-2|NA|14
TGTGCCAGCAGTTCCCCGCCGGGTAACTATGGCTACACCTTC
CASSSPPGNYGYTF
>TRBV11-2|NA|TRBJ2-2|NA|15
TGTGCCAGCGCTCCCAGGCGAGACCGCACCGGGGAGCTGTTTTTT
CASAPRRDRTGELFF
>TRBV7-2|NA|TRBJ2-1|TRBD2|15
TGTGCCAGCAGCGAAGGACTAGCGGACTACAATGAGCAGTTCTTC
CASSEGLADYNEQFF
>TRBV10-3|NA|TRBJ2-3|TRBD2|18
TGTGCCATCGGCGGGTCTAGCGGGGGGGCCCGGAACAAAGATACGCAGTATTTT
CAIGGSSGGARNKDTQYF
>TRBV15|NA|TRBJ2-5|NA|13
TGTGCCACCAGCCCACGCCACCAAGAGACCCAGTACTTC
CATSPRHQETQYF
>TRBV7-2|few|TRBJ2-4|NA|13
TGTGCCAGCAGCTTAGCGGGGGGAAACATTCAGTACTTC
CASSLAGGNIQYF
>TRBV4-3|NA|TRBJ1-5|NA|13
TGCGCCAGCAGCCAGGGGAGGAATCAGCCCCAGCATTTT
CASSQGRNQPQHF
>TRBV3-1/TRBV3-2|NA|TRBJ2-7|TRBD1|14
TGTGCCAGCAGCCCTCTGACAGGGGGCCACGAGCAGTACTTC
CASSPLTGGHEQYF
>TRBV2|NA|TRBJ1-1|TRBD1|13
TGTGCCGGGTCGACAGGGGAGAACACTGAAGCTTTCTTT
CAGSTGENTEAFF
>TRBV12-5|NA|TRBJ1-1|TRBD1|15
TGTGCTAGTGCCCTGGACAGGGCGGTTAACACTGAAGCTTTCTTT
CASALDRAVNTEAFF
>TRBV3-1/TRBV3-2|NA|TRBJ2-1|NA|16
TGTGCCAGCAGCCCACCCTTAAGGCGGTATCTCAATGAGCAGTTCTTC
CASSPPLRRYLNEQFF
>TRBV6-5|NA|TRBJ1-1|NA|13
TGTGCCAGCAAAAGGGGCATCAACACTGAAGCTTTCTTT
CASKRGINTEAFF
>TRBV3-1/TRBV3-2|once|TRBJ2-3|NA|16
TGTGCCAGCAGCCAAGTTGGAGGGGGGGCCGGAGATACGCAGTATTTT
CASSQVGGGAGDTQYF
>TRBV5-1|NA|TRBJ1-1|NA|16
TGCGCCAGCAGCTTGGATCTTAACAGGGTCGGGTATGAAGCTTTCTTT
CASSLDLNRVGYEAFF
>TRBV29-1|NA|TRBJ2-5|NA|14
TGCAGCGTCGAGTACAGGGGGGGTGGAGAGACCCAGTACTTC
CSVEYRGGGETQYF
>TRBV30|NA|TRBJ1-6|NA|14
TGTGCCTGGAGTGCCGGGACGGATAATTCACCCCTCCACTTT
CAWSAGTDNSPLHF
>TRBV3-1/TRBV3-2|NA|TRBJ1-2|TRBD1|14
TGTGCCAGCAGCCAGGGGTGGGACAGGGTATTCTACACCTTC
CASSQGWDRVFYTF
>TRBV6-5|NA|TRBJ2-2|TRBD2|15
TGTGCCAGCAGTTACGGCGGGGGGGCCCCCGGGGAGCTGTTTTTT
CASSYGGGAPGELFF
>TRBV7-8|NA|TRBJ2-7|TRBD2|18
TGTGCCAGCAGCCGCGGACTAGCGGGGGGTGGTAATCGATACGAGCAGTACTTC
CASSRGLAGGGNRYEQYF
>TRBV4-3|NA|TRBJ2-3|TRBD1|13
TGCGCCAGCAGGGACAGGGTAACAGATACGCAGTATTTT
CASRDRVTDTQYF
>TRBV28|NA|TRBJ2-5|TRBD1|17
TGTGCCAGCAGTACCGACAGGGGAGCGAAAAGTAGGGAGACCCAGTACTTC
CASSTDRGAKSRETQYF
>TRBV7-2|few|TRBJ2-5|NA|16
TGTGCCAGCAGCCCAACGGTGGATCGACCGGGAGAGACCCAGTACTTC
CASSPTVDRPGETQYF
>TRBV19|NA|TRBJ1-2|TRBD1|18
TGTGCCAGTAGTCCGTCGACAGGGGGCACTTGGGTGAACTATGGCTACACCTTC
CASSPSTGGTWVNYGYTF
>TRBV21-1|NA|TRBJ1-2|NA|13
TGTGCCAGCAGCAAAGGACAGGGCCAAGGCTACACCTTC
CASSKGQGQGYTF
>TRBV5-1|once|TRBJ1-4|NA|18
TGCGCCAGCAGCTTGGCCAGATTGGGCAGGGGAAATGAAGAAAAACTGTTTTTT
CASSLARLGRGNEEKLFF
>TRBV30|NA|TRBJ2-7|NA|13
TGTGCCTGGAGTTCCCCCCCCTCCTACGAGCAGTACTTC
CAWSSPPSYEQYF
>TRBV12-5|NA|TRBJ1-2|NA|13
TGTGCTAGTGGTTTGAGGCAGGTTGATGGCTACACCTTC
CASGLRQVDGYTF
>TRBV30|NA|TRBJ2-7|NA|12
TGTGCCTGGAAGGGACCGCTTCGCGAGCAGTACTTC
CAWKGPLREQYF
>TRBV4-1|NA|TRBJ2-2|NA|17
TGCGCCAGCAGCCAAGATTCGTGGGGGCTCGACACCGGGGAGCTGTTTTTT
CASSQDSWGLDTGELFF
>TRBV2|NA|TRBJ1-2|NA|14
TGTGCCAGCAGTGAACTGACAGCTAACTATGGCTACACCTTC
CASSELTANYGYTF
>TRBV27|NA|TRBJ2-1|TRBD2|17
TGTGCCAGCAGTGATTACGGGTTACGCGGGGGGGGTGATGAGCAGTTCTTC
CASSDYGLRGGGDEQFF